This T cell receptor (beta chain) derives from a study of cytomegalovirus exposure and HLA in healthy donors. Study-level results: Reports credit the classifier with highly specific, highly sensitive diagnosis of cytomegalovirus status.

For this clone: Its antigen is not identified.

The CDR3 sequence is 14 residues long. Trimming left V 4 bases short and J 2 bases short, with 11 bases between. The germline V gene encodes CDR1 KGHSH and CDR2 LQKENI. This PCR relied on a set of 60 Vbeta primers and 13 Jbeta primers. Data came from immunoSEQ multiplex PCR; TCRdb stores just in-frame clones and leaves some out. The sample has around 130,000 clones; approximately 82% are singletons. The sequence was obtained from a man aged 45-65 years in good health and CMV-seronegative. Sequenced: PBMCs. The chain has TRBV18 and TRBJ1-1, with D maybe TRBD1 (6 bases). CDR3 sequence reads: CASSLRGGNTEAFF. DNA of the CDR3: TGTGCCAGCTCACTCAGGGGTGGTAACACTGAAGCTTTCTTT.